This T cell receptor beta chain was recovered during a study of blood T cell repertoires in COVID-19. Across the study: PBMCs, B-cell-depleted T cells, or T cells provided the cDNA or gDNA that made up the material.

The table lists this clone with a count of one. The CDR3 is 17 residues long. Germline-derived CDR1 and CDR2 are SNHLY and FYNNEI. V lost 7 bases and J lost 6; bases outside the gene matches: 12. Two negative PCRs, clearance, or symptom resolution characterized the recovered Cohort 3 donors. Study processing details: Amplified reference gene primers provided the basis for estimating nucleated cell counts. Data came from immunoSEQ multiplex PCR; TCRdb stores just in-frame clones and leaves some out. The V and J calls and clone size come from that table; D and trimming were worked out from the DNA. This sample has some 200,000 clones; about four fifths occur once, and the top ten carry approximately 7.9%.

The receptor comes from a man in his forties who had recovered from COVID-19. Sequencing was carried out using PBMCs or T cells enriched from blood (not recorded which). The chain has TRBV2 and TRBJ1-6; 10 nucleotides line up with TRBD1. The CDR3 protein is CASTRRTTGGLNSPLHF. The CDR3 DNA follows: TGTGCCAGCACCCGACGAACGACAGGGGGCCTTAATTCACCCCTCCACTTT.